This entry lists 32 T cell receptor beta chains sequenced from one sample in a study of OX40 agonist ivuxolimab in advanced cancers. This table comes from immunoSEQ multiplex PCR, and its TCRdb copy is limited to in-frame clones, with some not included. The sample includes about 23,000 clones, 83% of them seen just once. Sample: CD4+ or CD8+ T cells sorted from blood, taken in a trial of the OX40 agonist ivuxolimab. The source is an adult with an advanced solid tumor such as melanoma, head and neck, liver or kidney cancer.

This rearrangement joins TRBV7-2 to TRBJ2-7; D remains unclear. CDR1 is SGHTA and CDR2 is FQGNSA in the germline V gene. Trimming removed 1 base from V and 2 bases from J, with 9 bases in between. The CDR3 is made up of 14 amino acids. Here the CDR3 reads CASSLDPAPYEQYF. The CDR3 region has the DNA TGTGCCAGCAGCTTAGACCCAGCACCCTACGAGCAGTACTTC.

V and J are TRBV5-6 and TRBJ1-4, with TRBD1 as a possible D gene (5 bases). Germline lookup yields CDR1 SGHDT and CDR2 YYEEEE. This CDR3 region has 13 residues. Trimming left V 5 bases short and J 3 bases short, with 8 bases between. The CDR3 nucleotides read TGTGCCAGCAGTCTGGGGGCTAATGAAAAACTGTTTTTT. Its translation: CASSLGANEKLFF.

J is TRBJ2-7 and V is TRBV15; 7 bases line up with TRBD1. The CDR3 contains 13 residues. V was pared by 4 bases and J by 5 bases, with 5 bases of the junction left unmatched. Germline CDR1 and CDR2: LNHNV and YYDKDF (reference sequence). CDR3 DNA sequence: TGTGCCACCAGCAAGGACAGGAAGGACGAGCAGTACTTC. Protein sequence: CATSKDRKDEQYF.

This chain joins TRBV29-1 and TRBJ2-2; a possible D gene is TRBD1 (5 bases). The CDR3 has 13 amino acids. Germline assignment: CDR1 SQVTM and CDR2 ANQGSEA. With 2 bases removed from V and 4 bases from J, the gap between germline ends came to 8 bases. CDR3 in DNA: TGCAGCGTTGAAACGACAGTCACCGGGGAGCTGTTTTTT. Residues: CSVETTVTGELFF.

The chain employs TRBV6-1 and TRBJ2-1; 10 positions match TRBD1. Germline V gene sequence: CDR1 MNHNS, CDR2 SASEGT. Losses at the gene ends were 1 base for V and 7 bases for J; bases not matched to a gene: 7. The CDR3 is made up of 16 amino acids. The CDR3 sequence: CASSEEPGQGRNEQFF. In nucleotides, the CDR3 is TGTGCCAGCAGTGAAGAACCGGGACAGGGGAGGAATGAGCAGTTCTTC.

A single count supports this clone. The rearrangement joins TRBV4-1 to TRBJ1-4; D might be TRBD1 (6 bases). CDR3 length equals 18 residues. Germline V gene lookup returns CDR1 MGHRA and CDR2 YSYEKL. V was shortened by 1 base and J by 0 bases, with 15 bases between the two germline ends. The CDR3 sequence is CASSQVAGGPATNEKLFF. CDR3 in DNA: TGCGCCAGCAGCCAAGTTGCTGGGGGCCCCGCAACTAATGAAAAACTGTTTTTT.

Written as DNA, the CDR3 is TGCGCCAGCAGCAGTAGCGGACCCCACAATGAGCAGTTCTTC. It codes for CASSSSGPHNEQFF. The chain combines TRBV5-1 with TRBJ2-1; perhaps TRBD2 as D (6 bases). Trimming pared 4 bases from V and 5 bases from J, leaving 13 bases between. CDR1 is SGHRS and CDR2 is YFSETQ in the germline V gene. The CDR3 runs 14 residues. The variable domain in full, completed from reference TRBV5-1 and TRBJ2-1, reads KAGVTQTPRYLIKTRGQQVTLSCSPISGHRSVSWYQQTPGQGLQFLFEYFSETQRNKGNFPGRFSGRQFSNSRSEMNVSTLELGDSALYLCASSSSGPHNEQFFGPGTRLTVL.

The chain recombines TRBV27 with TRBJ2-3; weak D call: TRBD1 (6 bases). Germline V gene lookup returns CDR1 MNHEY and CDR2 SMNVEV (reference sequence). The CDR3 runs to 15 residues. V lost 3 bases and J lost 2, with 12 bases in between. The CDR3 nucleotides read TGTGCCAGCAGTTTTCGGCTGGGGGCCACAGATACGCAGTATTTT. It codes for CASSFRLGATDTQYF.

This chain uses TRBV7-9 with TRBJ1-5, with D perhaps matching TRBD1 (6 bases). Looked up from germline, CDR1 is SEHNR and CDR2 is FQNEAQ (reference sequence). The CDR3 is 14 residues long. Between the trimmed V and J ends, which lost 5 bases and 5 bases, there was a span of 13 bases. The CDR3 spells CASSPKGGHQPQHF. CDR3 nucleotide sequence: TGTGCCAGCAGCCCGAAGGGGGGCCATCAGCCCCAGCATTTT.

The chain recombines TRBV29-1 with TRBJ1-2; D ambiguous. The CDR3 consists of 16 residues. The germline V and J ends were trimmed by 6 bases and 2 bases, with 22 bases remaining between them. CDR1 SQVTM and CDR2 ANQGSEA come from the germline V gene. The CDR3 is CSVPHLFSDSNYGYTF. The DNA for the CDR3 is TGCAGCGTCCCGCACTTGTTTTCGGACTCCAACTATGGCTACACCTTC.

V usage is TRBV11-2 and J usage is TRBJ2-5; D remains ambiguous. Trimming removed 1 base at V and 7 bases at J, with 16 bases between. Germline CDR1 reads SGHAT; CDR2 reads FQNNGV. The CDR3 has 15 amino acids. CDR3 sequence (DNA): TGTGCCAGCAGCTTAGGGACGGCGACCCTCCGGACCCAGTACTTC. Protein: CASSLGTATLRTQYF.

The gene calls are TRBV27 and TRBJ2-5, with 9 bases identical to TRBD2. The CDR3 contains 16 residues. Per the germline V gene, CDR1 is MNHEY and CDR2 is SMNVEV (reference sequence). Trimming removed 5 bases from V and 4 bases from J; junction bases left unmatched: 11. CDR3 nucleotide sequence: TGTGCCAGCAGTCCGGAACCTAGCGGGGTGCGAGAGACCCAGTACTTC. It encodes CASSPEPSGVRETQYF.

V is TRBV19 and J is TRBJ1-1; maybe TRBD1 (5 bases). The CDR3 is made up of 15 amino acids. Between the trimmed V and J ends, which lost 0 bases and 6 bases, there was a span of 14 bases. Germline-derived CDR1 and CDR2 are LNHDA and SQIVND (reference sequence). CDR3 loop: CASSIDVWTSAEAFF. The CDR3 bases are TGTGCCAGTAGTATAGATGTTTGGACAAGCGCTGAAGCTTTCTTT.

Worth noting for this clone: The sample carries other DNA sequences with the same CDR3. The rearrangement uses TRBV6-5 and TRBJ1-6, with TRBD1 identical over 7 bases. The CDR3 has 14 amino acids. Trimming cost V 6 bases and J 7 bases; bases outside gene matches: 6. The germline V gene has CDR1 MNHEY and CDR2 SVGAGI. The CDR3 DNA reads TGTGCCAGCAGCTACGACAGGGTCAATTCACCCCTCCACTTT. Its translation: CASSYDRVNSPLHF.

The DNA for the CDR3 is TGTGCCAGCAGCGTGGGTTCTAGCGCGGGGTATGAGCAGTTCTTC. Translation gives CASSVGSSAGYEQFF. The chain links TRBV9 to TRBJ2-1, with a weak D call TRBD2 (6 bases). The CDR3 contains 15 residues. V was cut by 2 bases and J by 8 bases, with 17 bases left in between. CDR1 and CDR2 from the germline V gene are SGDLS and YYNGEE. Based on the CDR3 plus reference TRBV9 and TRBJ2-1, the full variable domain is DSGVTQTPKHLITATGQRVTLRCSPRSGDLSVYWYQQSLDQGLQFLIQYYNGEERAKGNILERFSAQQFPDLHSELNLSSLELGDSALYFCASSVGSSAGYEQFFGPGTRLTVL.

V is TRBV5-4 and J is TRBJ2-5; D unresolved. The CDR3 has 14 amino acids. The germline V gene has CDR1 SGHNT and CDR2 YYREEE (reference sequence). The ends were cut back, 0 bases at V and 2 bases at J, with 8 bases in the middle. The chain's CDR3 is CASSLENSQETQYF. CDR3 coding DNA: TGTGCCAGCAGCTTGGAAAACAGTCAAGAGACCCAGTACTTC.

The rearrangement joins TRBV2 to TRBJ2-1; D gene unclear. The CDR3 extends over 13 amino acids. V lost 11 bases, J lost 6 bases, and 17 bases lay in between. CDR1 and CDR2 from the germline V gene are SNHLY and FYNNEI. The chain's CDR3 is CAPMVEIRNEQFF. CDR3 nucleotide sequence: TGTGCCCCCATGGTAGAAATTCGCAATGAGCAGTTCTTC.

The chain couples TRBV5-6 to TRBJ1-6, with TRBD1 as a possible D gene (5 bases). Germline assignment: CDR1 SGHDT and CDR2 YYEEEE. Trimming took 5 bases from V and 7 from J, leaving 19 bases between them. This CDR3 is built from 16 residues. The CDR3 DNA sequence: TGTGCCAGCAGGCAGCTCGGCCCGGAGGGGAATTCACCCCTCCACTTT. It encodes CASRQLGPEGNSPLHF.

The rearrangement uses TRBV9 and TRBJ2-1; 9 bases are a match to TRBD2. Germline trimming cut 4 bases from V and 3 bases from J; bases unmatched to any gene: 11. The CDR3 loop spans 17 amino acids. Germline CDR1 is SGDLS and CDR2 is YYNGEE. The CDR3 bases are TGTGCCAGCAGCCCATGGGGCGGGGGGGTCCGCTACAATGAGCAGTTCTTC. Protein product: CASSPWGGGVRYNEQFF.

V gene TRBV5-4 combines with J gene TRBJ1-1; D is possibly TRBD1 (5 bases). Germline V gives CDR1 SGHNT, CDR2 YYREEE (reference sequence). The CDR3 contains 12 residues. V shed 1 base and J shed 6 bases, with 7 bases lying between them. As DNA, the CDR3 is TGTGCCAGCAGCTTGAGGGGCTCTGAAGCTTTCTTT. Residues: CASSLRGSEAFF.

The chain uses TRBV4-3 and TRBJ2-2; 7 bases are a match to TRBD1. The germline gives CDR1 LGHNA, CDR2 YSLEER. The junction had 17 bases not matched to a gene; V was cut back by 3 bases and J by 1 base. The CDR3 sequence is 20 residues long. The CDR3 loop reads CASSQETFGTELMNTGELFF. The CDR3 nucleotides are TGCGCCAGCAGCCAGGAGACCTTCGGGACAGAATTAATGAACACCGGGGAGCTGTTTTTT.

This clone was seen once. CDR3 DNA sequence: TGTGCCAGCAATAACGGCTACACCTTC. Protein product: CASNNGYTF. This rearrangement joins TRBV21-1 to TRBJ1-2. TRBV21-1 is listed as a pseudogene. This CDR3 spans 9 amino acids.

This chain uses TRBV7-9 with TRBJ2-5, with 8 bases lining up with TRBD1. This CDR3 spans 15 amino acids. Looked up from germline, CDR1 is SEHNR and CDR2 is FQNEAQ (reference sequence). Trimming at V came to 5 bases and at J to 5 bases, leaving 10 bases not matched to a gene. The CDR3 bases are TGTGCCAGCAGCGGACAGGGTTTGATTCTGGAGACCCAGTACTTC. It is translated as CASSGQGLILETQYF.

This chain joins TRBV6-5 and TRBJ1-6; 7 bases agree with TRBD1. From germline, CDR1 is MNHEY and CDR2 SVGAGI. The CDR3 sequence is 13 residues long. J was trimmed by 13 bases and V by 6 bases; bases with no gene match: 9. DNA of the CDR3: TGTGCCAGCAGGGGGACAGTTTTGGGGCCCCTCCACTTT. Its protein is CASRGTVLGPLHF.

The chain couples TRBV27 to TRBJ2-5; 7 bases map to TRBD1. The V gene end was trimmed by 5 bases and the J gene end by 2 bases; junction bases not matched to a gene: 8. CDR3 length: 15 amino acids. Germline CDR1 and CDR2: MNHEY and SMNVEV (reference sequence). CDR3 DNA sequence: TGTGCCAGCAGTCGCCGGGACAGACTACAAGAGACCCAGTACTTC. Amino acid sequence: CASSRRDRLQETQYF.

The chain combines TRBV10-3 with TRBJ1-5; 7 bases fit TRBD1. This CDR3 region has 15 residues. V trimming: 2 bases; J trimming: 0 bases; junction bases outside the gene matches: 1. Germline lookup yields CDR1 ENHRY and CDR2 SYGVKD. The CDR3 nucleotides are TGTGCCATCAGTGAGACAGGGGATAGCAATCAGCCCCAGCATTTT. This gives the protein CAISETGDSNQPQHF.

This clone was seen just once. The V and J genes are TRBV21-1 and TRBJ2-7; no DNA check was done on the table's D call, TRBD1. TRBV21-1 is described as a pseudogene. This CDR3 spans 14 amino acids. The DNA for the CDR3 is TGTGCCAGCATCCAGACAGGGTCAACTAGGGAGCAGTACTTC. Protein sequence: CASIQTGSTREQYF.

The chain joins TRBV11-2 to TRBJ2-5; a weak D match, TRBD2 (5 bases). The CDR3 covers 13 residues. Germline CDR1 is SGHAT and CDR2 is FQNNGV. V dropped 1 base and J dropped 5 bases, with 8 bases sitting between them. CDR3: CASSLVPGETQYF. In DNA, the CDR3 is TGTGCCAGCAGCTTAGTCCCGGGGGAGACCCAGTACTTC.

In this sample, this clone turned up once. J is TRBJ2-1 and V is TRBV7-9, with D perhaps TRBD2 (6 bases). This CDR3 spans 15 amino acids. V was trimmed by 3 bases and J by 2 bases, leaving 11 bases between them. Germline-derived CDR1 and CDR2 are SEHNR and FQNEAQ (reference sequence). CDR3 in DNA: TGTGCCAGCAGCTTTGGGACTGCGACCTACAATGAGCAGTTCTTC. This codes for CASSFGTATYNEQFF. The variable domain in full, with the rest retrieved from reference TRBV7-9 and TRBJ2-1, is DTGVSQNPRHKITKRGQNVTFRCDPISEHNRLYWYRQTLGQGPEFLTYFQNEAQLEKSRLLSDRFSAERPKGSFSTLEIQRTEQGDSAMYLCASSFGTATYNEQFFGPGTRLTVL.

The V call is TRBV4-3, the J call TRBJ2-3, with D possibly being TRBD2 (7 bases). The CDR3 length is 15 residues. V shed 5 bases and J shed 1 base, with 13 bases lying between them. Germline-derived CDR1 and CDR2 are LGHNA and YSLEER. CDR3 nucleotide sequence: TGCGCCAGCAGCTCTGAGGGGGGGGGCACAGATACGCAGTATTTT. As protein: CASSSEGGGTDTQYF.

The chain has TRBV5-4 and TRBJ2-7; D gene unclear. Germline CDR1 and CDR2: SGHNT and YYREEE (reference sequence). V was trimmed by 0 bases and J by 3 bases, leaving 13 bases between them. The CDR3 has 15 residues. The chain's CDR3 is CASSLASDILYEQYF. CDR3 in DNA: TGTGCCAGCAGCTTGGCCAGCGACATTCTCTACGAGCAGTACTTC.

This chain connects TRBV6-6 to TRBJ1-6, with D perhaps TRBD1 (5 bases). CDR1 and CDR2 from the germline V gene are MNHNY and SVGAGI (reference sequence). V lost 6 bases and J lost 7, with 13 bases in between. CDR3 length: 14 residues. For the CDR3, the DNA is TGTGCCAGCAGGGGCGGGACCGAAAATTCACCCCTCCACTTT. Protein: CASRGGTENSPLHF.